This entry features one T cell receptor (beta chain) sequence. Its antigen remains undetermined. No quality values exist for individual bases; no much larger clone is one base distant. This sample was included in a study of T cell changes during pregnancy in multiple sclerosis (dated by TCRdb to between 2017 and 2020). For context, the study as a whole: In women with multiple sclerosis, the researchers looked at how the T cell repertoire shifted as pregnancy progressed.

Looking up the germline V gene yields CDR1 SGHDN and CDR2 FVKESK. The V end gives up 1 base and the J end 6 bases, leaving 2 bases in the junction not matched to a gene. From its cysteine to its phenylalanine, the CDR3 spans 14 amino acids. The kept DNA is CDR3 alone, 42 bases in frame from the first base. Libraries were made using the immunoSEQ multiplex PCR assay. TCRdb obtained this table from immuneACCESS and retained in-frame rearrangements with V and J assigned. These tables miss some clones; where compared with another copy, unresolved V genes account for less than half of the shortfall, and the remainder is unexplained. This sample comprises 100,000 to 130,000 clones, just under 95% of them detected only once. The biggest ten clones account for 0.78% of the sample.

The chain was built from TRBV14 and TRBJ2-2, with 7 middle bases fitting TRBD1. This receptor was taken from a female donor in good health, enrolled as a control in a pregnancy study. Sequencing used peripheral blood, obtained in the third trimester of pregnancy. The CDR3 has the sequence CASSQVQGAGELFF. The sequenced DNA: TGTGCCAGCAGCCAAGTCCAGGGGGCCGGGGAGCTGTTTTTT.